A single sample gave rise to the 8 T cell receptor beta chains below, sequenced in a study of blood T cell repertoires in COVID-19. Repertoires were generated with immunoSEQ multiplex PCR, while TCRdb's copy carries only in-frame clones and drops some. Of roughly 130,000 clones listed, about 86% were seen once; the top ten hold 9.2%. What was sequenced was PBMCs or T cells enriched from blood (not recorded which). The receptor source for this set is a man in his fifties who had recovered from COVID-19.

For the CDR3, the DNA is TGCGCCAGCCTTTCCGGGGGGGCCACAGATACGCAGTATTTT. Translation gives CASLSGGATDTQYF. The chain links TRBV10-1 to TRBJ2-3; TRBD2 matches 8 bases. Looked up from germline, CDR1 is WNHNN and CDR2 is SYGVQD (reference sequence). This CDR3 contains 14 residues. The J segment lost 2 bases and the V segment lost 8 bases, leaving 6 bases of the junction unmatched.

The chain couples TRBV6-1 to TRBJ1-4, with a tentative D call TRBD1 (6 bases). The V end lost 2 bases, the J end lost 7 bases, and 14 bases lay between the germline ends. The CDR3 length is 15 residues. CDR1 and CDR2 from the germline V gene are MNHNS and SASEGT. The DNA of the CDR3 is TGTGCCAGCAGTGAATCAGGGACAACAGGTGAAAAACTGTTTTTT. The encoded protein is CASSESGTTGEKLFF.

The gene calls are TRBV18 and TRBJ2-2; D ambiguous. The V end lost 3 bases, the J end lost 1 base, and 6 bases lay between the germline ends. Germline CDR1 is KGHSH and CDR2 is LQKENI. The CDR3 is 14 residues long. The CDR3 DNA reads as TGTGCCAGCTCACCGGGCCAGAACACCGGGGAGCTGTTTTTT. This sequence encodes CASSPGQNTGELFF.

This clone was seen more than once but under ten times. A read error may produce the germline difference seen at one junction end. The chain carries TRBV7-7 and TRBJ1-1; D is unclear. Germline CDR1 is SSHAT and CDR2 is FNYEAQ (reference sequence). This CDR3 contains 15 residues. CDR3 sequence: CASSPLRAPNTEAFF. The CDR3, as DNA: TGTGCTAGCAGCCCCTTGAGGGCGCCGAACACTGAAGCTTTCTTT.

Turning to this clone: Additional DNA sequences in this sample encode the identical CDR3. The chain joins TRBV12-3 or TRBV12-4 to TRBJ1-6; maybe TRBD1 (5 bases). V was trimmed by 8 bases and J by 7 bases, leaving 12 bases between them. This CDR3 has 13 residues. The CDR3 loop is CASRTGGNSPLHF. The CDR3 DNA sequence: TGTGCCAGCCGGACGGGGGGGAATTCACCCCTCCACTTT.

The rearrangement joins TRBV25-1 to TRBJ2-7; D perhaps matches TRBD1 (6 bases). With 6 bases removed from V and 1 base from J, the gap between germline ends came to 7 bases. Per the germline V gene, CDR1 is MGHDK and CDR2 is SYGVNS. The length of the CDR3 is 12 residues. CDR3 sequence (DNA): TGTGCCAGCAGAACAGGGTCCTACGAGCAGTACTTC. Translating gives CASRTGSYEQYF.

This clone occurred a few times. The chain recombines TRBV6-6 with TRBJ2-1; TRBD2 matches 8 bases. The ends lost 6 bases at V and 3 bases at J; junction bases unmatched: 7. This CDR3 contains 15 residues. Germline lookup yields CDR1 MNHNY and CDR2 SVGAGI (reference sequence). This CDR3 reads CASSPSGTSYNEQFF. The DNA of the CDR3 is TGTGCCAGCAGCCCTTCCGGGACTAGCTACAATGAGCAGTTCTTC.

The chain employs TRBV5-5 and TRBJ2-1, with 8 bases aligning to TRBD2. The CDR3 is 13 amino acids. Trimming took 2 bases from V and 6 from J; bases not matched to a gene: 1. Germline loops: CDR1 SGHKS, CDR2 YYEKEE (reference sequence). CDR3 nucleotide sequence: TGTGCCAGCAGCTTCGGGACTAGCAATGAGCAGTTCTTC. It codes for CASSFGTSNEQFF.